The clone carrying this T cell receptor beta chain was seen a few times. This may stem from a read error, because a much larger clone lies one nucleotide away. The CDR3 end shows no conserved phenylalanine or tryptophan, and so a read error is likely. Amplification yielded TCR beta CDR3 regions, with RNA transcripts as the source. TCR CDR3 regions were first amplified by RT-PCR with HTBI primers. Each CDR3 protein gets one entry after TCRdb re-called the multiplex PCR reads with MiXCR. The sample shows fewer than 650,000 distinct CDR3 sequences, 14% of them seen only once. The sample is drawn from a study of T cells in Graves' hyperthyroidism and ophthalmopathy. The germline V gene encodes CDR1 SNHLY and CDR2 FYNNEI. The length of the CDR3 is 15 residues. PBMCs were collected from an approximately 10 ml volume of fresh peripheral blood.

Sequenced material: blood. V and J are TRBV2 and TRBJ2-6; possible D gene TRBD1, 5 bases. The TCR comes from a woman aged 40 to 50 with Graves' hyperthyroidism. CDR3 DNA: TGTGCAACTTTCCCACAGGTCGCTGGGGCCAACGTCCTGACTCTC. As protein: CATFPQVAGANVLTL.